This is a list of T cell receptor beta chains from one sample in a study of cytomegalovirus exposure and HLA in healthy donors. TCRdb keeps only in-frame clones here, not all; method: immunoSEQ multiplex PCR. In all, the sample yields 100,000 to 150,000 clones. Source material: PBMCs. Every receptor here comes from a woman aged 40 to 55 in good health and CMV-seropositive. The CDR3 runs from the conserved cysteine through the conserved F or W. D genes are given only for firm matches.

TRBV27	TRBD2	TRBJ2-1	CASSLWGSGGKNEQFF	TGTGCCAGCAGTTTATGGGGTAGCGGGGGAAAGAATGAGCAGTTCTTC
TRBV5-4	TRBD2	TRBJ2-7	CASSLTPLLAGEEQYF	TGTGCCAGCAGCCTGACGCCCCTACTAGCGGGAGAAGAGCAGTACTTC
TRBV9	NA	TRBJ1-1	CASSVAPTSTEAFF	TGTGCCAGCAGCGTAGCTCCGACAAGCACTGAAGCTTTCTTT
TRBV2	TRBD1	TRBJ2-7	CASRTGGSYEQYF	TGTGCCAGCAGGACAGGGGGTTCCTACGAGCAGTACTTC
TRBV7-3	TRBD2	TRBJ2-7	CASSLGLAVWTYEQYF	TGTGCCAGCAGCCTGGGACTAGCGGTTTGGACCTACGAGCAGTACTTC
TRBV7-9	NA	TRBJ1-4	CASSLPGHEKLFF	TGTGCCAGCAGCCTCCCGGGACACGAAAAACTGTTTTTT
TRBV5-1	TRBD1	TRBJ2-1	CASSGAGTGHEQFF	TGCGCCAGCAGCGGGGCCGGGACAGGGCATGAGCAGTTCTTC
TRBV6-5	TRBD1	TRBJ1-3	CASSPEGARGNTIYF	TGTGCCAGCAGTCCCGAGGGGGCGCGAGGAAACACCATATATTTT
TRBV7-2	TRBD2	TRBJ2-3	CASSLASGRSTDTQYF	TGTGCCAGCAGCTTAGCTAGCGGGAGGAGCACAGATACGCAGTATTTT
TRBV6-1	NA	TRBJ2-1	CASKGVRIYNEQFF	TGTGCCAGCAAGGGGGTCCGAATTTACAATGAGCAGTTCTTC
TRBV5-4	NA	TRBJ2-7	CASSLEGGLGQYF	TGTGCCAGCAGCTTGGAAGGGGGTCTCGGGCAGTACTTC
TRBV5-6	TRBD2	TRBJ2-3	CASSFGLAGVGTDTQYF	TGTGCCAGCAGCTTCGGACTAGCGGGAGTAGGGACAGATACGCAGTATTTT
TRBV6-5	NA	TRBJ2-7	CASSLAGYEQYF	TGTGCCAGCAGTTTAGCCGGTTACGAGCAGTACTTC
TRBV19	NA	TRBJ1-1	CASAGREGGTEAFF	TGTGCCAGTGCCGGCAGGGAAGGTGGGACTGAAGCTTTCTTT
TRBV7-8	TRBD2	TRBJ2-3	CASSLGPAGVVDTQYF	TGTGCCAGCAGCTTAGGTCCAGCGGGAGTGGTAGATACGCAGTATTTT
TRBV28	TRBD1	TRBJ2-1	CASRDRDWTYNEQFF	TGTGCCAGCAGGGACAGGGATTGGACCTACAATGAGCAGTTCTTC
TRBV4-2	TRBD1	TRBJ1-1	CASSIGQGAITEAFF	TGTGCCAGCAGCATAGGACAGGGGGCTATCACTGAAGCTTTCTTT
TRBV14	NA	TRBJ2-5	CASSQGSGLRWETQYF	TGTGCCAGCAGCCAAGGCAGCGGACTGCGTTGGGAGACCCAGTACTTC
TRBV7-2	NA	TRBJ2-6	CASSPTGSGANVLTF	TGTGCCAGCAGCCCGACGGGGTCTGGGGCCAACGTCCTGACTTTC
TRBV2	TRBD2	TRBJ2-2	CASTPTSGNTGELFF	TGTGCCAGCACCCCTACTAGCGGGAACACCGGGGAGCTGTTTTTT
TRBV29-1	TRBD2	TRBJ2-7	CSVDGLADSYEQYF	TGCAGCGTTGATGGGCTAGCGGACTCCTACGAGCAGTACTTC
TRBV4-1	NA	TRBJ1-3	CASSQDWAGLSGNTIYF	TGCGCCAGCAGCCAAGATTGGGCCGGACTCTCTGGAAACACCATATATTTT
TRBV18	TRBD1	TRBJ1-1	CASSDRSTEAFF	TGTGCCAGCTCGGACAGGTCCACTGAAGCTTTCTTT
TRBV19	NA	TRBJ2-7	CASSMPLFGEQYF	TGTGCCAGTAGTATGCCCTTGTTCGGCGAGCAGTACTTC
TRBV6-5	TRBD1	TRBJ2-2	CASGRQGKAGELFF	TGTGCCAGCGGACGACAGGGAAAGGCCGGGGAGCTGTTTTTT
TRBV7-2	NA	TRBJ2-7	CASSAALYEQYF	TGTGCCAGCAGCGCGGCACTATACGAGCAGTACTTC
TRBV7-8	TRBD1	TRBJ2-2	CASSEQGAGTGELFF	TGTGCCAGCAGCGAACAGGGGGCGGGCACCGGGGAGCTGTTTTTT
TRBV7-2	NA	TRBJ2-3	CASSFDGGRGTDTQYF	TGTGCCAGCAGTTTTGACGGGGGTCGGGGCACAGATACGCAGTATTTT
TRBV6-6	NA	TRBJ2-7	CASTPQGLYEQYF	TGTGCCAGCACTCCACAGGGATTGTACGAGCAGTACTTC
TRBV7-8	NA	TRBJ2-7	CASSFYGVLYSYEQYF	TGTGCCAGCAGCTTCTACGGGGTTCTATACTCCTACGAGCAGTACTTC
TRBV15	NA	TRBJ1-5	CATSRTENQGPQHF	TGTGCCACCAGCAGGACCGAAAATCAGGGGCCCCAGCATTTT
TRBV19	TRBD2	TRBJ2-3	CASKRTSDTDTQYF	TGTGCCAGTAAGAGGACTAGCGACACAGATACGCAGTATTTT
TRBV19	TRBD2	TRBJ2-7	CASRPGLADSYEQYF	TGTGCCAGTAGGCCGGGACTAGCGGACTCCTACGAGCAGTACTTC
TRBV6-5	NA	TRBJ2-7	CASTNGYEQYF	TGTGCCAGCACCAACGGGTACGAGCAGTACTTC
TRBV7-9	NA	TRBJ1-4	CASSPNTGTNEKLFF	TGTGCCAGCAGCCCAAATACAGGGACTAATGAAAAACTGTTTTTT
TRBV7-9	NA	TRBJ1-5	CASSLPGNQPQHF	TGTGCCAGCAGCTTACCAGGGAACCAGCCCCAGCATTTT
TRBV29-1	TRBD1	TRBJ2-7	CSYETGIRSEQYF	TGCAGCTATGAGACAGGGATAAGGTCCGAGCAGTACTTC
TRBV5-1	NA	TRBJ2-5	CASSPVGAQETQYF	TGCGCCAGCAGCCCGGTCGGAGCGCAAGAGACCCAGTACTTC
TRBV27	NA	TRBJ1-1	CASSLSLGAGTEAFF	TGTGCCAGCAGTTTATCTCTGGGGGCCGGCACTGAAGCTTTCTTT
TRBV2	TRBD2	TRBJ2-1	CASSPPSGSYNEQFF	TGTGCCAGCAGCCCCCCTAGCGGGAGCTACAATGAGCAGTTCTTC
TRBV29-1	TRBD2	TRBJ2-3	CSVEDVAGGLTDTQYF	TGCAGCGTTGAAGATGTAGCGGGAGGCCTCACAGATACGCAGTATTTT